Below, 26 T cell receptor beta chains from the same sample are listed, as sequenced in a study of beta chain features in type 1 diabetes. Every bit of the isolated RNA underwent reverse transcription, so sequencing read expressed TCRB transcripts. Some clones are missing from TCRdb's copy, which holds only in-frame ones; the method was immunoSEQ multiplex PCR. The sample comprises 200,000 to 250,000 clones, around an eighth of which are singletons, and roughly 0.024% rests with the top ten. The sample consisted of naive CD4+ T cells from blood. The receptors were sampled from a woman between 35 and 50 years old in good health.

This clone was detected once. The V gene is TRBV7-9, the J gene TRBJ2-7; TRBD2 is a possible D gene (5 bases). CDR1 and CDR2 from the germline V gene are SEHNR and FQNEAQ (reference sequence). The CDR3 is 17 residues long. Deletions cut 5 bases from V and 4 bases from J, with 24 bases between. The CDR3 loop reads CASSPTQRTPPPYEQYF. The CDR3 DNA follows: TGTGCCAGCAGCCCAACCCAGAGGACTCCTCCTCCTTACGAGCAGTACTTC.

The V and J genes are TRBV27 and TRBJ1-5, with D possibly being TRBD1 (5 bases). Per the germline V gene, CDR1 is MNHEY and CDR2 is SMNVEV (reference sequence). This CDR3 region has 15 residues. V lost 4 bases, J lost 5 bases, and 15 bases lay in between. The CDR3 DNA reads TGTGCCAGCAGTTCCCTCAACCCGGGGGATCAGCCCCAGCATTTT. Protein sequence: CASSSLNPGDQPQHF.

J is TRBJ2-1 and V is TRBV5-1, with D possibly being TRBD2 (6 bases). In germline, CDR1 is SGHRS, CDR2 YFSETQ. The CDR3 is made up of 15 amino acids. V lost 3 bases, J lost 3 bases, and 13 bases lay in between. The CDR3 DNA sequence: TGCGCCAGCAGCTCCAGGGACTTGATCTACAATGAGCAGTTCTTC. Protein product: CASSSRDLIYNEQFF.

The V gene is TRBV5-6, the J gene TRBJ1-3, with no clear D. Germline CDR1 SGHDT, CDR2 YYEEEE. The V end was cut by 5 bases, the J end by 2 bases, with 11 bases between. The CDR3 has 14 amino acids. The CDR3 bases are TGTGCCAGCAGACTAGGAGGGACTGGAAACACCATATATTTT. It encodes CASRLGGTGNTIYF.

This clone was seen repeatedly, ten times or more. This rearrangement joins TRBV7-9 to TRBJ2-3; TRBD2 matches at 12 bases. The germline CDR1 and CDR2 sequences are SEHNR and FQNEAQ (reference sequence). The CDR3 has 16 amino acids. V trimming: 5 bases; J trimming: 4 bases; junction bases outside the gene matches: 7. DNA of the CDR3: TGTGCCAGCAGCGTACTAGCGGGGGGCCAAGCAGATACGCAGTATTTT. Its translation is CASSVLAGGQADTQYF.

This clone was observed a handful of times. The V gene is TRBV5-1, the J gene TRBJ1-4; a possible D gene is TRBD1 (5 bases). The CDR3 is 15 amino acids. Between the trimmed V and J ends, which lost 3 bases and 1 base, there was a span of 10 bases. Looked up from germline, CDR1 is SGHRS and CDR2 is YFSETQ. For the CDR3, the DNA is TGCGCCAGCAGCTCAGCGGGGGTAACTAATGAAAAACTGTTTTTT. This sequence encodes CASSSAGVTNEKLFF.

The CDR3 bases are TGCGCCAGCAGAACAGGGGGCGGAGAGACCCAGTACTTC. This translates into CASRTGGGETQYF. The rearrangement links TRBV10-2 to TRBJ2-5; TRBD1 matches 9 bases. V shed 6 bases and J 4 bases; nucleotides not matched to a gene: 3. There are 13 residues in the CDR3. CDR1 and CDR2 from the germline V gene are WSHSY and SAAADI.

This clone was recorded a few times. V is TRBV19 and J is TRBJ2-1; D possibly corresponds to TRBD2 (5 bases). V lost 3 bases to trimming and J lost 5 bases, with 14 bases between them. The CDR3 has 15 residues. Germline V gene data show CDR1 as LNHDA and CDR2 as SQIVND (reference sequence). CDR3 nucleotides: TGTGCCAGTAGTATGAGGGCAGCGAAAGACAATGAGCAGTTCTTC. Residues: CASSMRAAKDNEQFF.

This clone was counted a few times. The genes are TRBV4-1 and TRBJ2-3, with 13 bases identical to TRBD2. Germline V gives CDR1 MGHRA, CDR2 YSYEKL. The trim removed 3 bases at V and 8 bases at J, leaving 5 bases unmatched. This CDR3 has 15 residues. The CDR3 is CASSHPGLAGSTQYF. The CDR3 DNA follows: TGCGCCAGCAGCCACCCGGGACTAGCGGGGAGTACGCAGTATTTT.

This clone has more than one count but fewer than ten. The chain combines TRBV4-2 with TRBJ2-3; 9 bases are shared with TRBD2. The V segment lost 2 bases and the J segment 2 bases; nucleotides outside the gene matches: 5. Germline CDR1 LGHNA, CDR2 YNFKEQ. The CDR3 has 16 residues. The CDR3 bases are TGTGCCAGCAGCCAATCTCGCGGGGGGGACACAGATACGCAGTATTTT. Its protein product is CASSQSRGGDTDTQYF.

The chain couples TRBV5-1 to TRBJ1-2; D is possibly TRBD1 (6 bases). There are 14 residues in the CDR3. Germline lookup yields CDR1 SGHRS and CDR2 YFSETQ. V dropped 1 base and J dropped 2 bases, with 9 bases sitting between them. The CDR3 region has the DNA TGCGCCAGCAGCTTGTACAGGGAGAACTATGGCTACACCTTC. Translated, it gives CASSLYRENYGYTF. The full variable domain, its missing parts supplied by reference TRBV5-1 and TRBJ1-2, is KAGVTQTPRYLIKTRGQQVTLSCSPISGHRSVSWYQQTPGQGLQFLFEYFSETQRNKGNFPGRFSGRQFSNSRSEMNVSTLELGDSALYLCASSLYRENYGYTFGSGTRLTVV.

The V and J genes are TRBV19 and TRBJ2-4; perhaps TRBD1 as D (6 bases). With 2 bases removed from V and 2 bases from J, the gap between germline ends came to 10 bases. The CDR3 has 15 amino acids. Germline CDR1 LNHDA, CDR2 SQIVND (reference sequence). CDR3 nucleotide sequence: TGTGCCAGTAGTATACCCACAGGGTCCAAAAACATTCAGTACTTC. Translating gives CASSIPTGSKNIQYF.

The rearrangement uses TRBV10-3 and TRBJ1-1; 11 bases fit TRBD1. CDR1 is ENHRY, CDR2 SYGVKD, per germline. V lost 6 bases to trimming and J lost 4 bases; unmatched junction nucleotides: 7. The length of the CDR3 is 15 residues. The chain's CDR3 is CAIRGQGGISTEAFF. Here the CDR3 DNA reads TGTGCCATCAGGGGACAGGGGGGAATAAGCACTGAAGCTTTCTTT.

This clone occurred a few times. This rearrangement joins TRBV27 to TRBJ2-3; 8 bases are a match to TRBD2. The CDR3 loop spans 16 amino acids. The germline V gene has CDR1 MNHEY and CDR2 SMNVEV (reference sequence). V trimming: 4 bases; J trimming: 8 bases; junction bases outside the gene matches: 14. This CDR3 reads CASSSPTRQRGGTQYF. The CDR3, as DNA: TGTGCCAGCAGTTCTCCGACTAGACAACGGGGGGGTACGCAGTATTTT.

The table lists this clone with many counts. The chain couples TRBV13 to TRBJ2-1, with D unclear. V was trimmed by 1 base and J by 8 bases, leaving 9 bases between them. Germline V gene sequence: CDR1 PRHDT, CDR2 FYEKMQ (reference sequence). This CDR3 is 13 amino acids long. CDR3 DNA: TGTGCCAGCAGCTTAGTGGTTTCAGATGAGCAGTTCTTC. It codes for CASSLVVSDEQFF.

This clone occurred a few times. The CDR3: CASSARDRSTDTQYF. The DNA of the CDR3 is TGCGCCAGCAGCGCCCGGGACAGGAGCACAGATACGCAGTATTTT. The chain employs TRBV4-1 and TRBJ2-3; TRBD1 matches at 8 bases. Germline V gives CDR1 MGHRA, CDR2 YSYEKL. The length of the CDR3 is 15 residues. J was trimmed by 0 bases and V by 5 bases; bases with no gene match: 4.

This chain joins TRBV2 and TRBJ2-2, with TRBD2 identical over 7 bases. Germline CDR1 is SNHLY and CDR2 is FYNNEI. The length of the CDR3 is 15 residues. V lost 7 bases, J lost 2 bases, and 7 bases stayed unmatched. The DNA for the CDR3 is TGTGCCAGCACAGCGGGACCAAAAAACACCGGGGAGCTGTTTTTT. This sequence encodes CASTAGPKNTGELFF.

This clone turned up a few times. V gene TRBV7-9 combines with J gene TRBJ2-1, with D tentatively TRBD2 (6 bases). V lost 5 bases and J 3 bases, leaving 17 bases between the germline ends. Germline CDR1 and CDR2: SEHNR and FQNEAQ (reference sequence). The CDR3 has 16 residues. The CDR3 spells CASSPRRGSYYNEQFF. As DNA, the CDR3 is TGTGCCAGCAGCCCGAGACGGGGGAGCTACTACAATGAGCAGTTCTTC.

The chain is built from TRBV5-1 and TRBJ2-5; TRBD1 agrees at 8 bases. Germline-derived CDR1 and CDR2 are SGHRS and YFSETQ. J was trimmed by 2 bases and V by 5 bases; bases with no gene match: 11. The CDR3 loop spans 16 amino acids. CDR3 region: CASSSRTGQGQETQYF. CDR3 nucleotides: TGCGCCAGCAGTTCGAGGACAGGGCAAGGGCAAGAGACCCAGTACTTC.

This clone was detected a few times. The chain recombines TRBV5-7 with TRBJ2-2; 10 bases are shared with TRBD2. TRBV5-7 is an ORF; its function is uncertain. The CDR3 contains 16 residues. J lost 3 bases, V lost 4 bases, and 6 bases had no gene match. CDR3 region: CASSPVAGGDTGELFF. The CDR3 DNA sequence: TGTGCCAGCAGCCCCGTAGCGGGGGGTGACACCGGGGAGCTGTTTTTT.

Comments on this clone: The same CDR3 is also encoded by other DNA sequences in this sample. The chain is built from TRBV5-1 and TRBJ1-2; D might be TRBD1 (6 bases). The V gene lost 0 bases and the J gene lost 4 bases, with 10 bases spanning the gap. Per germline, CDR1 SGHRS and CDR2 YFSETQ. CDR3 length: 14 residues. CDR3 residues: CASSLVTGSYGYTF. In nucleotides, the CDR3 is TGCGCCAGCAGCTTGGTAACAGGGAGCTATGGCTACACCTTC.

Written as DNA, the CDR3 is TGTGCCAGCAGTTTACGGGGGACTAGCGGGGGAGAGACCCAGTACTTC. It translates to CASSLRGTSGGETQYF. V and J are TRBV27 and TRBJ2-5; 14 bases fit TRBD2. CDR3 length equals 16 residues. The trim removed 2 bases at V and 4 bases at J, leaving 3 bases unmatched. Germline-derived CDR1 and CDR2 are MNHEY and SMNVEV (reference sequence).

The rearrangement joins TRBV5-1 to TRBJ1-5, with 7 bases lining up with TRBD1. V shed 0 bases, J shed 5 bases, and the junction held 2 bases outside the gene matches. CDR1 is SGHRS and CDR2 is YFSETQ in the germline V gene. CDR3 length equals 14 residues. The CDR3 DNA follows: TGCGCCAGCAGCTTGGGTGACAGGGATCAGCCCCAGCATTTT. It is translated as CASSLGDRDQPQHF.

This clone was detected a few times. The rearrangement joins TRBV6-1 to TRBJ1-4; D not certain. The CDR3 runs 15 residues. Trimming took off 6 bases at V and 4 bases at J, with 15 bases between the two ends. Germline CDR1 is MNHNS and CDR2 is SASEGT. The DNA for the CDR3 is TGTGCCAGCAGACCGCGACCCACAGTTAATGAAAAACTGTTTTTT. Its protein is CASRPRPTVNEKLFF.

The chain is built from TRBV7-6 and TRBJ1-2; 8 bases line up with TRBD1. CDR3 length equals 16 residues. The germline CDR1 and CDR2 sequences are SGHVS and FNYEAQ. V trimming: 1 base; J trimming: 0 bases; junction bases outside the gene matches: 4. The CDR3 loop is CASSLGQGAPNYGYTF. The DNA for the CDR3 is TGTGCCAGCAGCTTAGGGCAGGGGGCCCCTAACTATGGCTACACCTTC.

In this sample, this clone turned up a few times. This CDR3 is CASSYTTGLSYEQYF. For the CDR3, the DNA is TGTGCCAGCAGTTACACTACCGGACTCTCGTACGAGCAGTACTTC. The V gene is TRBV6-5, the J gene TRBJ2-7; tentatively, D is TRBD2 (5 bases). Trimming removed 2 bases from V and 4 bases from J, with 15 bases in between. This CDR3 contains 15 residues. CDR1 MNHEY and CDR2 SVGAGI come from the germline V gene.